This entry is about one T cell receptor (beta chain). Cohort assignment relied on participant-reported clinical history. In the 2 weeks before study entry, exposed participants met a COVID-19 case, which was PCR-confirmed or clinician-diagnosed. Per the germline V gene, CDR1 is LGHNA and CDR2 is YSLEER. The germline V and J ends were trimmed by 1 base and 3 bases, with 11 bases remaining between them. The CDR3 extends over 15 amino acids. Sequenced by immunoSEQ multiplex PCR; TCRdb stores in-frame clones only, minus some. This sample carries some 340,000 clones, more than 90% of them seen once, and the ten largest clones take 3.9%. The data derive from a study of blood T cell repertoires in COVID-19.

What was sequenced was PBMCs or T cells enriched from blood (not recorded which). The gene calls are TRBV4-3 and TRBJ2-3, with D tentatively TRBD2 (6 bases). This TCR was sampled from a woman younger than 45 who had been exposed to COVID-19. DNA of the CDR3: TGCGCCAGCAGCCAAGGACCGGGGGAGACAGATACGCAGTATTTT. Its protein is CASSQGPGETDTQYF.